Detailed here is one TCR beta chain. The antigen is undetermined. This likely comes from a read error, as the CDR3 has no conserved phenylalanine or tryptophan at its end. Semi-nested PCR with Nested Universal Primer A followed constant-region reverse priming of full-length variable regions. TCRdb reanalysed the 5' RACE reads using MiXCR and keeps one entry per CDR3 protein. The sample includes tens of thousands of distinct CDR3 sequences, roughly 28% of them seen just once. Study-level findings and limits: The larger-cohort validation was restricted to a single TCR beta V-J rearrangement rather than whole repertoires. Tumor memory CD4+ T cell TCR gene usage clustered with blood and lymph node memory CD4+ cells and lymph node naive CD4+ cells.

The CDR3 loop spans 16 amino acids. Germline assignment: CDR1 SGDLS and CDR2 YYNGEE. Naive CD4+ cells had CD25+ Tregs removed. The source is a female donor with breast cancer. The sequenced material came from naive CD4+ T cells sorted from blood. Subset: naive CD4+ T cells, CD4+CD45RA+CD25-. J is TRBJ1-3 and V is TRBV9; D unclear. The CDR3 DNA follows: TGTGCCAGCAGCGTAGCGGCCAGTAGCTCTGGAAACATCATATATTTG. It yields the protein CASSVAASSSGNIIYL.